The subject of this entry is one TCR beta chain. V trimming: 3 bases; J trimming: 4 bases; junction bases outside the gene matches: 4. CDR3 length: 15 amino acids. Germline V gene sequence: CDR1 KGHSH, CDR2 LQKENI. The data originate from a study of cytomegalovirus exposure and HLA in healthy donors. 13 Jbeta primers and 60 Vbeta primers were used for the PCR. Measured with immunoSEQ multiplex PCR; TCRdb has only the in-frame clones, and not every one. Counted here are about 97,000 clones, approximately 85% occurring once; the ten biggest clones make up approximately 3.9%. The receptor was isolated from a man younger than 40 in good health and CMV-seronegative. Sequenced material: PBMCs. The chain employs TRBV18 and TRBJ1-3, with TRBD1 identical over 9 bases. The CDR3 reads CASSPGQGGGNTIYF. In nucleotides, the CDR3 is TGTGCCAGCTCACCGGGACAGGGAGGAGGAAACACCATATATTTT.